This T cell receptor beta chain emerged from a study of T-cell reconstitution after alpha-beta-depleted transplantation in children (dated by TCRdb to the mid-2010s). Background for the entire study: The study quantitatively tracked T-cell immune reconstitution after TCRalphabeta/CD19-depleted allogeneic hematopoietic cell transplantation in children using TCR repertoire profiling.

Library preparation employed PCR. The listed sequencing device is Illumina HiSeq 2500. TCR libraries were prepared with molecular barcoding, using unique molecular identifiers to normalize TCRbeta repertoire quantification. The public sequencing data were trimmed at Q25 with fastp and processed into clonotypes with MiXCR by TCRdb, which kept only in-frame beta chains. For every CDR3 protein sequence, its rows merge into one entry that carries the most common genes and DNA. The sample table records about 980,000 distinct CDR3 sequences; about 29% of these occur just once. 28% of the sample rests with the top ten. What the work shows at the level of the full study, not this receptor alone: The apparently early alphabetaT-cell count recovery about two months after transplant was reportedly dependent on only several hundred rapidly expanded clones derived from non-depleted graft cells. In some patients, the high TCRbeta diversity seen at day 60 was put down to recipient T cells and intrathymic progenitors that had survived conditioning. The frequencies of hyperexpanded clones fell over the following months, and after one year, T-cell counts and TCRbeta diversity were mostly attributed to newly produced T cells.

The treatment or condition label of this sample denotes: allogeneic hematopoietic cell transplantation with graft depleted of TCRalphabeta T cells and CD19 B cells. The transplant recipients were children given TCRalphabeta/CD19-depleted allogeneic hematopoietic cell grafts. Regarding this clonotype: Its cognate antigen has yet to be identified. Qualities for individual bases were not recorded, and no much larger clone is one base off.

This clonotype was obtained from a boy younger than two who had a stem cell transplant for SCID, so the T cells may come from the graft donor. Sequenced material: PBMCs, mostly from graft donor cells, taken 360 days after TCRalphabeta/CD19-depleted stem cell transplant.

The sequence in DNA is TGTGCCAGCAGCCAACGAGTGCGAAAGGATACGCAGTATTTT. This translates into CASSQRVRKDTQYF. The chain was built from TRBV3-1 and TRBJ2-3, with no D gene named confidently. V is shortened by 2 bases, J by 6 bases, and the region joining them spans 12 bases. The germline V gene (reference sequence) supplies CDR1 LGHDT and CDR2 YNNKEL. The CDR3 measures 14 amino acids from cysteine to phenylalanine. Only the CDR3 region is kept as DNA, spanning 42 bases read in frame from base 1.